The 5 T cell receptor beta chains in this list originate from one sample, sequenced in a study of post-analysis software for immune sequencing data. Study-level points and caveats: Patients used a handful of TRBV segments, including TRBV5-6, TRBV5-1 and TRBV20-1, more often than controls.

Their target antigens are unknown. Unique molecular identifiers featured in each of the TCR beta cDNA libraries. TCRdb reanalysed the PCR reads using MiXCR and keeps one entry per CDR3 protein. The sample records roughly 600,000 distinct CDR3 sequences, 44% being singletons. Sequencing was done on a sample of blood. The receptor source for this set is a girl aged 5-17 years with multiple sclerosis.

CDR3 nucleotide sequence: TGTGCCAGCGAAGTGGATGAAAAACTGTTTTTT. Translating gives CASEVDEKLFF. The chain is built from TRBV7-9 and TRBJ1-4; D is ambiguous. Germline values: CDR1 SEHNR, CDR2 FQNEAQ (reference sequence). Trimming stripped 8 bases from V and 6 bases from J, with 7 bases between. The CDR3 has 11 residues.

For the CDR3, the DNA is TGTGCCAGCAGCTTCACCTCTGAAGCTTTCTTT. It is translated as CASSFTSEAFF. The V and J genes are TRBV7-9 and TRBJ1-1; no firm D call. Germline V gene lookup returns CDR1 SEHNR and CDR2 FQNEAQ (reference sequence). This CDR3 is built from 11 residues. The V end lost 3 bases, the J end lost 6 bases, and 5 bases lay between the germline ends.

This sequence joins TRBV6-2 or TRBV6-3 and TRBJ2-2, with D maybe TRBD2 (6 bases). The CDR3 consists of 14 residues. The germline V and J ends were trimmed by 6 bases and 9 bases, with 17 bases remaining between them. CDR1 is MNHEY, CDR2 SVGEGT, per germline. This CDR3 is CASSRETRERELFF. CDR3 coding DNA: TGTGCCAGCAGCCGCGAGACGCGGGAACGGGAGCTGTTTTTT.

This chain links TRBV15 with TRBJ2-1; 9 bases match TRBD2. V was pared by 6 bases and J by 6 bases, with 12 bases of the junction left unmatched. CDR3 size: 16 residues. Per germline, CDR1 LNHNV and CDR2 YYDKDF (reference sequence). The CDR3 protein is CATRSPSGGTFNEQFF. The CDR3 DNA reads TGTGCCACCAGAAGCCCAAGCGGGGGGACCTTCAATGAGCAGTTCTTC.

As regards this clonotype: An end of the junction does not agree with germline; a read error may underlie this. This chain uses TRBV5-1 with TRBJ2-4; weak D call: TRBD2 (6 bases). This CDR3 region has 13 residues. Germline CDR1 and CDR2: SGHRS and YFSETQ. This CDR3 reads CASRLEGRGIQYF. Written as DNA, the CDR3 is TGCGCCAGCAGATTGGAGGGGCGAGGCATTCAGTACTTC.